Listed here is a single T cell receptor (beta chain). The data are from a study of cytomegalovirus exposure and HLA in healthy donors. PCR employed 60 Vbeta and 13 Jbeta primers. Original processing methods: In a later analysis, of tens of millions of unique beta chains, roughly 9.9 million appeared in at least two donors. TCRdb's table, derived via immunoSEQ multiplex PCR, lists solely in-frame clones and lacks some. Clonal size and the V and J genes are those of that table, whereas D and trimming came from the DNA. The sample carries 180,000 or so clones, 80% recorded once. The CDR3 extends over 15 amino acids. Trimming cost V 5 bases and J 1 base, with 14 bases left between them. Germline V gene data show CDR1 as LGHNT and CDR2 as FRNRAP.

The V and J genes are TRBV12-5 and TRBJ1-1; D perhaps matches TRBD1 (5 bases). The sequence was collected from a girl aged 10-17 years in good health and CMV-seropositive. The source material was PBMCs. The CDR3 DNA sequence: TGTGCTAGTGGTCCCTCGGGGGGTTGGAACACTGAAGCTTTCTTT. The encoded protein is CASGPSGGWNTEAFF.